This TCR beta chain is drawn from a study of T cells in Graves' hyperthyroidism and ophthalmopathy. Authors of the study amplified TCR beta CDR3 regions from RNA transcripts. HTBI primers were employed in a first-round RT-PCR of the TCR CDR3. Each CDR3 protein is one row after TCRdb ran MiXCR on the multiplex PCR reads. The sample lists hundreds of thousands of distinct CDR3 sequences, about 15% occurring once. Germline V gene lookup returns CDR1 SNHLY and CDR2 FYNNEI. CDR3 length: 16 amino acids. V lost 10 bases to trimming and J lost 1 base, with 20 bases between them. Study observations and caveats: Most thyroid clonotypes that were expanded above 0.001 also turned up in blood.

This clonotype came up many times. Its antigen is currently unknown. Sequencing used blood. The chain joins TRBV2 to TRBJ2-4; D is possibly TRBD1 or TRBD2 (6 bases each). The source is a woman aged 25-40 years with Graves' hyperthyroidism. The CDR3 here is CATRTTGALAKNIQYF. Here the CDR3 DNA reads TGTGCCACCCGGACTACGGGGGCTCTGGCCAAAAACATTCAGTACTTC.